One TCR beta chain is described in this entry. These data come from a study of T-cell reconstitution after alpha-beta-depleted transplantation in children. A library of TCRbeta sequences, prepared with unique molecular identifiers, was generated. From the PCR reads, TCRdb called clonotypes with MiXCR, one entry per CDR3 protein. The top ten clones hold 10% of a sample with some 290,000 distinct CDR3 sequences, over 8% of them seen once. The germline CDR1 and CDR2 sequences are LGHDT and YNNKEL (reference sequence). V lost 5 bases and J 3 bases, leaving 15 bases between the germline ends. CDR3 size: 15 residues.

The receptor comes from a human donor who donated a stem cell graft to a child with SCID. The sequencing used PBMCs from the stem cell graft donor, collected from the stem cell graft. J is TRBJ2-3 and V is TRBV3-1, with a possible D match to TRBD1 (5 bases). CDR3 coding DNA: TGTGCCAGCAGCAAAGTGGTCCCAGGGACAGATACGCAGTATTTT. It yields the protein CASSKVVPGTDTQYF.